Given below is one TCR beta chain in context. This specimen comes from a study of blood T cell repertoires in COVID-19. CDR1 SEHNR and CDR2 FQNEAQ come from the germline V gene (reference sequence). CDR3 length: 15 amino acids. The V gene lost 1 base and the J gene lost 3 bases, with 9 bases spanning the gap. Generated by immunoSEQ multiplex PCR, the TCRdb table keeps only in-frame clones and is missing some. The table includes approximately 480,000 clones, 80% to 90% detected once. The sequencing input was peripheral blood. This rearrangement joins TRBV7-9 to TRBJ2-2; tentative D call: TRBD1 (5 bases). The sequence derives from a man younger than 30 with COVID-19, enrolled during active disease. CDR3 loop: CASSLVAGYTGELFF. The CDR3 coding sequence is TGTGCCAGCAGCTTAGTGGCAGGGTACACCGGGGAGCTGTTTTTT.